Described below is a single T cell receptor (beta chain) sequence and its context. These data originate in a study of blood T cell repertoires in COVID-19. Original processing notes: Amplification of reference gene primers was used by the study to estimate nucleated cell counts. The assay was immunoSEQ multiplex PCR, and TCRdb's table has in-frame clones only and misses some. V and J calls and clone size are copied from that table; D and trimming were computed from the DNA. The sample contains 150,000 to 200,000 clones, roughly nine tenths of which appear only once. Participant-reported clinical history was the basis for cohort assignment. The source is a woman aged 45-65 years who had recovered from COVID-19. Sequencing was carried out using PBMCs or T cells enriched from blood (not recorded which).

CDR3 bases: TGTGCCAGCAGTGCGGTCCATAACACTGAAGCTTTCTTT. This translates into CASSAVHNTEAFF. The chain employs TRBV28 and TRBJ1-1; no clear D. This CDR3 contains 13 residues. The V end was cut by 5 bases, the J end by 2 bases, with 9 bases between. The germline V gene encodes CDR1 MDHEN and CDR2 SYDVKM.